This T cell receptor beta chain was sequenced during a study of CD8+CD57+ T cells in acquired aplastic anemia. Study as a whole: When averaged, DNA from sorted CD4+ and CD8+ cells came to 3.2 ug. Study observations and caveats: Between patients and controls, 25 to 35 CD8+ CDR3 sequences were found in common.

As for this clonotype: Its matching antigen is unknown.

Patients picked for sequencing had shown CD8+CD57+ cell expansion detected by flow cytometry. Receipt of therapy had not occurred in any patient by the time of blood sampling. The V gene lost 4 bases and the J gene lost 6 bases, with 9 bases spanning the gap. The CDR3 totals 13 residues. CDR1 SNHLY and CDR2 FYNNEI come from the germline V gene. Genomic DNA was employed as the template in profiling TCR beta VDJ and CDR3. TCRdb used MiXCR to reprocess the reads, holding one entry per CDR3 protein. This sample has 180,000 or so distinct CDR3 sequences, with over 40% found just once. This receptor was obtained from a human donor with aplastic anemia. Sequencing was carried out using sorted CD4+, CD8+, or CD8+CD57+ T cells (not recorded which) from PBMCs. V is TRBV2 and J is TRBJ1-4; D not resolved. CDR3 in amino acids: CASSVLDYEKLFF. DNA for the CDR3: TGTGCCAGCAGTGTTTTGGACTATGAAAAACTGTTTTTT.